This T cell receptor (beta chain) appears in the sequencing data of a study of CD8 T cells in ankylosing spondylitis (dated by TCRdb to about 2017). About the full investigation: To find TCR variants linked to disease, the study profiled T cell receptor beta repertoires in ankylosing spondylitis patients and healthy donors. The whole study cohort included 90 to 120 healthy donors and over 20 ankylosing spondylitis patients. Samples of peripheral blood were taken, and for ankylosing spondylitis patients, synovial fluid was collected as well. On the study overall, not on this receptor specifically: A TCR beta motif of several highly homologous amino acid variants appeared characteristic of blood from ankylosing spondylitis patients. Some TCR beta motif variants had previously been reported in synovial fluid and blood of reactive arthritis patients, which suggested common disease-initiation mechanisms. According to the report, matched synovial fluid samples from ankylosing spondylitis patients were significantly enriched for the disease-linked clones. The disease-linked clones showed a CD8+ phenotype and occurred at relatively low frequencies in peripheral blood.

Points on this clonotype: The antigen it binds to is not known. Base qualities are not recorded, but no much larger clone differs from it by a single base.

Measured from the cysteine to the phenylalanine, the CDR3 is 17 residues long. The DNA shown is the 51-base CDR3, in frame from base 1. The V end gives up 0 bases and the J end 8 bases, leaving 13 bases in the junction not matched to a gene. Via the germline V gene, CDR1 is KGHSH and CDR2 LQKENI. Sequencing took place on an Illumina HiSeq 2500. TCR beta libraries were prepared by quantitative 5'-RACE with molecular barcodes. On the study's bioinformatics: To identify disease-linked TCR variants, a new computational method was used, one built on a probabilistic model of VDJ rearrangement. TCRdb ran its own pipeline on the public reads, namely fastp trimming at Q25 and MiXCR clone calling, and kept in-frame beta chains. CDR3 protein sequences are deduplicated, and each keeps its most common genes and DNA. In this record, the V and J calls reflect TCRdb's handling and not the investigators' own analysis. The sample table holds about 220,000 distinct CDR3 sequences, of which about 10% were seen once. Over 20% of the sample is held by the ten biggest clonotypes.

The TCR comes from a male donor with ankylosing spondylitis or in good health (not recorded which). The chain is made from TRBV18 and TRBJ1-2; 9 middle bases align to TRBD1. What was sequenced was blood, either unsorted or a sorted T cell fraction (not recorded which). The encoded CDR3 is CASSPPSTGGFSGGYTF. Read as DNA, the sequence is TGTGCCAGCTCACCACCGTCCACAGGGGGCTTTTCTGGAGGCTACACCTTC.